Listed here is a single T cell receptor beta chain. A few counts support this clonotype. Its antigen has not been determined. One base away there is no much larger clone; base qualities are not given. This entry is derived from a study of CD8 T cells in ankylosing spondylitis (dated by TCRdb to the late 2010s). In the study overall: The study profiled T cell receptor beta repertoires in healthy donors and ankylosing spondylitis patients to find disease-linked TCR variants. The full study cohort comprised about 23 ankylosing spondylitis patients and approximately 100 healthy donors. Peripheral blood was sampled, and synovial fluid was also collected from ankylosing spondylitis patients.

The trim is 5 bases for V and 5 bases for J, with a gap of 21 bases between the germline ends. Taken from cysteine to phenylalanine, the CDR3 has 15 residues. Only the CDR3 DNA stays, 45 bases, in frame from base 1. CDR1 and CDR2 are read off the germline V gene (reference sequence) as DFQATT and SNEGSKA. Study-wide conclusions, independent of this receptor: Some of the motif variants had been reported before in the synovial fluid and blood of reactive arthritis patients, a finding that suggests common disease-initiation mechanisms. Significant enrichment of the disease-linked clones was reported in matched synovial fluid samples from ankylosing spondylitis patients. Blood from ankylosing spondylitis patients appeared to be characterized by a TCR beta motif composed of several highly homologous amino acid variants. The disease-linked clones showed a CD8+ phenotype and occurred at relatively low frequencies in peripheral blood.

The run used an Illumina HiSeq 2500. Quantitative 5'-RACE with molecular barcodes was the method used to prepare the TCR beta libraries. On the study's bioinformatics: A new computational method, built on a probabilistic model of VDJ rearrangement, was used to identify disease-linked TCR variants. TCRdb reprocessed the public reads (quality trimming at Q25 with fastp, clone calling with MiXCR) and kept in-frame beta chains. Every CDR3 protein is listed once, alongside the most common genes and DNA of its rows. TCRdb's processing, not the authors' own work, is the source of the V and J calls. The sample profile shows roughly 670,000 distinct CDR3 sequences; 15% to 20% of them were found once. The top ten clonotypes cover around 20% of the sample.

The chain links TRBV20-1 with TRBJ2-5, and possibly TRBD2, on 7 matching bases. The specimen sequenced was blood, either unsorted or a sorted T cell fraction (not recorded which). The receptor comes from a male donor with ankylosing spondylitis. Read as DNA, the sequence is TGCAGTGCTCTAGCGTTCACAGGGAGGGTGGAGACCCAGTACTTC. Its translation reads: CSALAFTGRVETQYF.